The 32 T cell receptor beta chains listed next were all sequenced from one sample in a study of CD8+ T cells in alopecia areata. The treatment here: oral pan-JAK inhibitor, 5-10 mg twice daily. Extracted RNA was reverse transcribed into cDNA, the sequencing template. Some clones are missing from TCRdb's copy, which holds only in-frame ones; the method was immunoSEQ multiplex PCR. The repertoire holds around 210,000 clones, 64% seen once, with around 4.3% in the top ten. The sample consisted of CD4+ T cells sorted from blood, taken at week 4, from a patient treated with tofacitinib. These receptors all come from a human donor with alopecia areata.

This chain's CDR3 is CATYQLSGANVLTF. CDR3 sequence (DNA): TGTGCCACCTATCAGCTCTCTGGGGCCAACGTCCTGACTTTC. The chain links TRBV18 to TRBJ2-6; no reliable D call. Deletions cut 10 bases from V and 0 bases from J, with 10 bases between. The germline V gene encodes CDR1 KGHSH and CDR2 LQKENI. The CDR3 runs 14 residues.

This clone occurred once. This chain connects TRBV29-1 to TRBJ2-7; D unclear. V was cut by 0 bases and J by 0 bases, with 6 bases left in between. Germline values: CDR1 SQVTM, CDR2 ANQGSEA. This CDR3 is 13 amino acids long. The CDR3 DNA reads TGCAGCGTTGAAGATGTCAGCTCCTACGAGCAGTACTTC. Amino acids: CSVEDVSSYEQYF.

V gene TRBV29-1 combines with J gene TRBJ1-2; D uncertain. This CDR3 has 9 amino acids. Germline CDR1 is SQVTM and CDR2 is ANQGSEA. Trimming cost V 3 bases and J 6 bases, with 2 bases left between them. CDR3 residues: CSVDNGYTF. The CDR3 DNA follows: TGCAGCGTTGACAATGGCTACACCTTC.

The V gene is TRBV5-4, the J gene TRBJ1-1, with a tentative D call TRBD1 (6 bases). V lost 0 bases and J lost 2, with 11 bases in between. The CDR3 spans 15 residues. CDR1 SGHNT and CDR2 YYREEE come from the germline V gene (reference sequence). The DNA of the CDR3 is TGTGCCAGCAGCTTGGCGTGGACAGCTAACACTGAAGCTTTCTTT. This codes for CASSLAWTANTEAFF. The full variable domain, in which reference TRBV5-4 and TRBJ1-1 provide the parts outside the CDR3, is ETGVTQSPTHLIKTRGQQVTLRCSSQSGHNTVSWYQQALGQGPQFIFQYYREEENGRGNFPPRFSGLQFPNYSSELNVNALELDDSALYLCASSLAWTANTEAFFGQGTRLTVV.

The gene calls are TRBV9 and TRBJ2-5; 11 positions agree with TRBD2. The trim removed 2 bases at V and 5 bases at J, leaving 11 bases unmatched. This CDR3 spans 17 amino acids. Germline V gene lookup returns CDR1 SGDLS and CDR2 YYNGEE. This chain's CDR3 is CASSVGTSGQLRETQYF. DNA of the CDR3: TGTGCCAGCAGCGTTGGGACTAGCGGCCAATTGCGGGAGACCCAGTACTTC.

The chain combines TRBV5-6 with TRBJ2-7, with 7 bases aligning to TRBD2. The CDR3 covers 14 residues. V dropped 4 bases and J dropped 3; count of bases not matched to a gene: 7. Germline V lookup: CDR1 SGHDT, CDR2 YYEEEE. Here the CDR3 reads CASSLGLGVYEQYF. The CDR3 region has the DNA TGTGCCAGCAGCCTCGGACTAGGAGTCTACGAGCAGTACTTC.

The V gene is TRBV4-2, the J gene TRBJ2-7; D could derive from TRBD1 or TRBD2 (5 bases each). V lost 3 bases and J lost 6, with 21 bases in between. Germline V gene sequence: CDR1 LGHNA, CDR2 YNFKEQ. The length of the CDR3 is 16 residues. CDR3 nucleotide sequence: TGTGCCAGCAGCCAGGCTTCGGGGACGGAGCTACTCGAGCAGTACTTC. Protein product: CASSQASGTELLEQYF.

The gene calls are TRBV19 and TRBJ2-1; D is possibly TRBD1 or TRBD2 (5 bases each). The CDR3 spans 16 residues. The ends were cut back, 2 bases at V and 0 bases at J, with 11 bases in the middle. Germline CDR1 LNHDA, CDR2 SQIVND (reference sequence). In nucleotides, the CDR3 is TGTGCCAGTAGTATATCGGCAGGGACCTCCTACAATGAGCAGTTCTTC. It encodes CASSISAGTSYNEQFF.

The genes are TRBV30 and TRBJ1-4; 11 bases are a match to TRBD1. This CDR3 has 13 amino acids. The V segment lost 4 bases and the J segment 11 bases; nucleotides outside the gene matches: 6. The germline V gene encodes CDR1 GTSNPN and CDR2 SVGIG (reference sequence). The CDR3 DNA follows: TGTGCCTGGACGGACAGGGGGCGAGGGAAACTGTTTTTT. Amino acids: CAWTDRGRGKLFF.

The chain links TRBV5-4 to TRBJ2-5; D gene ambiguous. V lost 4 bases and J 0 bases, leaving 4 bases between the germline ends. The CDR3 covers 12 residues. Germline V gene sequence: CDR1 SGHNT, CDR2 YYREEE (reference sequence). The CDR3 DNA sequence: TGTGCCAGCAGCCAGTACCAAGAGACCCAGTACTTC. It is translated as CASSQYQETQYF.

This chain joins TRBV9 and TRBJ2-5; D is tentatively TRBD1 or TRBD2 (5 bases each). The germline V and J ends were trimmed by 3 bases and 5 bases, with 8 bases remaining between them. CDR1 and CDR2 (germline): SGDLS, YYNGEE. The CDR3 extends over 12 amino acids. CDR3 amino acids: CASSGWGETQYF. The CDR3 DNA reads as TGTGCCAGCAGCGGCTGGGGGGAGACCCAGTACTTC.

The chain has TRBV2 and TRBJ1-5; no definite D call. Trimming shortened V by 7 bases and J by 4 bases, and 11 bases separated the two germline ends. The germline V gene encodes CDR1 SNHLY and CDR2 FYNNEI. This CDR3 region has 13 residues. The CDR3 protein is CASMRASNQPQHF. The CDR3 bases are TGTGCCAGCATGAGGGCCTCTAATCAGCCCCAGCATTTT.

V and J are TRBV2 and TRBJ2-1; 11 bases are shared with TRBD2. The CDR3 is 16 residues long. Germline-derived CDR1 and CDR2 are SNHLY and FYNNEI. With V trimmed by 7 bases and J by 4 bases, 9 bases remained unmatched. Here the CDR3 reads CASTPRGLAAYNEQFF. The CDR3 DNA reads TGTGCCAGCACCCCCCGGGGACTAGCGGCGTACAATGAGCAGTTCTTC.

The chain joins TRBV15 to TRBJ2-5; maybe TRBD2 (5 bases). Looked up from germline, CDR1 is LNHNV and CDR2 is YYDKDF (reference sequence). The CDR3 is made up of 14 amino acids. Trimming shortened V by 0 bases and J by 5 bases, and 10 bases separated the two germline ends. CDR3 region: CATSRDLGGETQYF. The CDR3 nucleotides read TGTGCCACCAGCAGAGATCTTGGCGGGGAGACCCAGTACTTC.

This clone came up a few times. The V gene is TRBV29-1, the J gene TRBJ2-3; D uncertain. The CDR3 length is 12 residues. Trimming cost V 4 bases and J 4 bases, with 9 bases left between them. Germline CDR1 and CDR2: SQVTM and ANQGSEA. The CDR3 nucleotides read TGCAGCGTTGTAACTGGGCCAGATACGCAGTATTTT. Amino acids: CSVVTGPDTQYF.

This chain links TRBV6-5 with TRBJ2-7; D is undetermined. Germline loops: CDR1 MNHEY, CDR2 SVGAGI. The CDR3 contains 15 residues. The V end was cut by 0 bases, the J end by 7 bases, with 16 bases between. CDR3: CASSYSFSPRVEQYF. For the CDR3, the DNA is TGTGCCAGCAGTTACTCTTTCTCACCTAGGGTTGAGCAGTACTTC.

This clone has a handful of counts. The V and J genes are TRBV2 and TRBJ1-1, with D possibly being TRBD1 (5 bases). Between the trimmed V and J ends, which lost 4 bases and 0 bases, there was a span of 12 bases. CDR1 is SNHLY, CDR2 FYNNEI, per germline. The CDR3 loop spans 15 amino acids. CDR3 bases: TGTGCCAGCAGTGTTCAGGGAACCTTGAACACTGAAGCTTTCTTT. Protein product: CASSVQGTLNTEAFF.

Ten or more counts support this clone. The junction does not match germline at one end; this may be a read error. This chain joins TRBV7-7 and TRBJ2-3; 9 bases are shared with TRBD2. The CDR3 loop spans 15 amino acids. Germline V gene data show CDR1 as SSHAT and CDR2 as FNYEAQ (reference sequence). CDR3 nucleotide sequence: TGTGCTAGCAGCCCACAGCTAGCGGGACCAGATACGCAGTATTTT. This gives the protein CASSPQLAGPDTQYF.

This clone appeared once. The DNA of the CDR3 is TGTGCCAGCAGCTTCTACCTGGCCGGCGGCAATCAGCCCCAGCATTTT. It yields the protein CASSFYLAGGNQPQHF. The V and J genes are TRBV7-2 and TRBJ1-5, with D uncertain. V lost 3 bases and J lost 2, with 14 bases in between. This CDR3 contains 16 residues. CDR1 SGHTA and CDR2 FQGNSA come from the germline V gene.

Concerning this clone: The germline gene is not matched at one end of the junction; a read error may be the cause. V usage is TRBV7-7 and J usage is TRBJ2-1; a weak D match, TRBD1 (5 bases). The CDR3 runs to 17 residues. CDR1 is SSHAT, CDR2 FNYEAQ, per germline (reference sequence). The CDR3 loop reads CASSPSQIGAPYNEQFF. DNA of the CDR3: TGTGCTAGCAGCCCCTCGCAGATAGGGGCCCCCTACAATGAGCAGTTCTTC. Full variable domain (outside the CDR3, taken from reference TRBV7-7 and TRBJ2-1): GAGVSQSPRYKVTKRGQDVTLRCDPISSHATLYWYQQALGQGPEFLTYFNYEAQPDKSGLPSDRFSAERPEGSISTLTIQRTEQRDSAMYRCASSPSQIGAPYNEQFFGPGTRLTVL.

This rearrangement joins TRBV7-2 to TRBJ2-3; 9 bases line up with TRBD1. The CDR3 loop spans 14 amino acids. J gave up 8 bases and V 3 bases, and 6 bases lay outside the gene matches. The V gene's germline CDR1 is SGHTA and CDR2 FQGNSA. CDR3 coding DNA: TGTGCCAGCAGCTTGCCAGGGACAGGGACTACGCAGTATTTT. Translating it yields CASSLPGTGTTQYF.

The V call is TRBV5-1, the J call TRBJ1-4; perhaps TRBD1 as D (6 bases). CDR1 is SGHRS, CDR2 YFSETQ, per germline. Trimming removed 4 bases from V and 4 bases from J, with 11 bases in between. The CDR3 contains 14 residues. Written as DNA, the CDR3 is TGCGCCAGCAGCCTGGACAGCAATAATGAAAAACTGTTTTTT. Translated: CASSLDSNNEKLFF.

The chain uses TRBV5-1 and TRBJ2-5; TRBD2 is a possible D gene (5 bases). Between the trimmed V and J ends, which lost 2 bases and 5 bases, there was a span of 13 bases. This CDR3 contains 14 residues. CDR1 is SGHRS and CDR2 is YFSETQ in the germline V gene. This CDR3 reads CASSLLGVGETQYF. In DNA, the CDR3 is TGCGCCAGCAGCTTACTCGGGGTAGGGGAGACCCAGTACTTC.

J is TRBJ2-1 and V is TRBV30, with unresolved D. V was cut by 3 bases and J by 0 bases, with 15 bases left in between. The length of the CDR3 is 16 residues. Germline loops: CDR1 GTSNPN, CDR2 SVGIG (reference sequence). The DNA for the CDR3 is TGTGCCTGGAGCAACCCCCCAGCTTCCTCCTACAATGAGCAGTTCTTC. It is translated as CAWSNPPASSYNEQFF.

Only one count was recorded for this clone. CDR3 bases: TGTGCCCGCCCACAGGGGAGGGGAGATACGCAGTATTTT. Amino acid sequence: CARPQGRGDTQYF. J is TRBJ2-3 and V is TRBV9; tentatively, D is TRBD1 or TRBD2 (7 bases each). Germline lookup yields CDR1 SGDLS and CDR2 YYNGEE. This CDR3 is built from 13 residues. The ends were cut back, 10 bases at V and 5 bases at J, with 17 bases in the middle. Full variable domain (rest looked up from reference TRBV9 and TRBJ2-3): DSGVTQTPKHLITATGQRVTLRCSPRSGDLSVYWYQQSLDQGLQFLIQYYNGEERAKGNILERFSAQQFPDLHSELNLSSLELGDSALYFCARPQGRGDTQYFGPGTRLTVL.

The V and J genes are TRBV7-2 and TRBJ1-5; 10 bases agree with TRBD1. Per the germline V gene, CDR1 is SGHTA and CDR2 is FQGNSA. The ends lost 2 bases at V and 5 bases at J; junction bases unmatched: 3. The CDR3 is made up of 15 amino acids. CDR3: CASSLWGTGDQPQHF. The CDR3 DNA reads TGTGCCAGCAGCTTATGGGGGACAGGGGATCAGCCCCAGCATTTT.

CDR3 in DNA: TGTGCCAGCAGTGAGGGACTAGCGGCAGATACGCAGTATTTT. The encoded protein is CASSEGLAADTQYF. This chain links TRBV25-1 with TRBJ2-3, with TRBD2 identical over 11 bases. The CDR3 has 14 residues. J gave up 4 bases and V 3 bases, and 0 bases lay outside the gene matches. CDR1 and CDR2 (germline): MGHDK, SYGVNS.

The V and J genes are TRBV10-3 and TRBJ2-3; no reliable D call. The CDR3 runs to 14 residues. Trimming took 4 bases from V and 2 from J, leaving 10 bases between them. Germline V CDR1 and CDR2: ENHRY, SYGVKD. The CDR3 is CAISVGSHTDTQYF. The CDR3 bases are TGTGCCATCAGTGTCGGTTCGCACACAGATACGCAGTATTTT.

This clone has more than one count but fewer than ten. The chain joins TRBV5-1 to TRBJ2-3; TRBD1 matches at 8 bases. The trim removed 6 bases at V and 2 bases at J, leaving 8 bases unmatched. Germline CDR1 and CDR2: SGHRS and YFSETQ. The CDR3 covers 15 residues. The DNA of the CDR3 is TGCGCCAGCAACCCGACAGGGGTAGTCACAGATACGCAGTATTTT. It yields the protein CASNPTGVVTDTQYF.

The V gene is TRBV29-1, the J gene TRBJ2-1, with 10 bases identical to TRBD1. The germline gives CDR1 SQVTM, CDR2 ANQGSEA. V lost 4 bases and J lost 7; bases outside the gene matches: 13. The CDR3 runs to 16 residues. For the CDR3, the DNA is TGCAGCGTTGGTACTCGGACAGGGGGTTTATGGAATGAGCAGTTCTTC. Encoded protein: CSVGTRTGGLWNEQFF.

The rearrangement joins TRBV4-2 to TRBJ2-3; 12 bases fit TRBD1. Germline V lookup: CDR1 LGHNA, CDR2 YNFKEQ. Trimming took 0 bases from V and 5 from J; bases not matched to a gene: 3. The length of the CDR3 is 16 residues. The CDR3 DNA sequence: TGTGCCAGCAGCCAAGACCGGGACAGGGGGCTAGATACGCAGTATTTT. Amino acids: CASSQDRDRGLDTQYF.

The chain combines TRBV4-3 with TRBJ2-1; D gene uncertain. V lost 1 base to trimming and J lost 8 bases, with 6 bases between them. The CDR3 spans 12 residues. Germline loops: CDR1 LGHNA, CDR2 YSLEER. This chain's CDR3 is CASSQGFDEQFF. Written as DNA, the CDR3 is TGCGCCAGCAGCCAAGGATTCGATGAGCAGTTCTTC.